The TCR beta chain described here comes from a study of OX40 agonist ivuxolimab in advanced cancers. The J segment lost 3 bases and the V segment lost 6 bases, leaving 0 bases of the junction unmatched. Germline CDR1 reads ENHRY; CDR2 reads SYGVKD. This CDR3 has 13 residues. No patient had autoimmune disease or received systemic immunosuppression. Produced via immunoSEQ multiplex PCR; TCRdb's table is partial and in-frame only. The sample gives around 62,000 clones, nearly 90% of which show up once; approximately 0.3% is in the top ten. The clonotype originates from an adult with an advanced solid tumor such as melanoma, head and neck, liver or kidney cancer. The sequenced sample was CD4+ or CD8+ T cells sorted from blood, obtained in a trial of the OX40 agonist ivuxolimab. V usage is TRBV10-3 and J usage is TRBJ2-5; 11 bases are shared with TRBD2. This CDR3 reads CAIRGLAEETQYF. CDR3 in DNA: TGTGCCATCAGGGGACTAGCGGAAGAGACCCAGTACTTC.